Listed below are T cell receptor beta chains from one sample, sequenced in a study of T cell responses to AZD1222 COVID-19 vaccine. Method: immunoSEQ multiplex PCR; TCRdb's copy keeps in-frame clones and lacks some. The sample consists of 150,000 to 200,000 clones, more than 75% of them appearing once. The sample here was peripheral blood, taken on day 0 of MenACWY control vaccination. These receptors originate from an adult in good health. CDR3s include the opening cysteine and the closing phenylalanine or tryptophan. The order of the fields is D gene, V gene, J gene, clone size, CDR3 protein, CDR3 DNA. The D gene is left open where the match is weak. Clone sizes are given selectively: once, few, many, or a class where the clone is expanded.

>-|TRBV7-9|TRBJ1-1|-
CASSPRQGMDTEAFF
TGTGCCAGCAGCCCCCGGCAGGGAATGGACACTGAAGCTTTCTTT
>-|TRBV6-6|TRBJ1-2|-
CASSPRGGLFLSNYGYTF
TGTGCCAGCAGTCCACGAGGGGGGTTGTTCTTAAGTAACTATGGCTACACCTTC
>-|TRBV7-9|TRBJ2-6|-
CASSSNWGETGGANVLTF
TGTGCCAGCAGCTCCAACTGGGGCGAAACAGGTGGGGCCAACGTCCTGACTTTC
>-|TRBV11-2|TRBJ1-2|-
CASSLQGSRGYTF
TGTGCCAGCAGCTTGCAGGGTTCGCGTGGCTACACCTTC
>TRBD1|TRBV3-1/TRBV3-2|TRBJ2-2|once
CASSRGQRAGELFF
TGTGCCAGCAGCCGGGGACAGAGGGCCGGGGAGCTGTTTTTT
>TRBD1|TRBV5-5|TRBJ1-1|few
CASSLGQGVSNTEAFF
TGTGCCAGCAGCTTGGGACAGGGGGTATCGAACACTGAAGCTTTCTTT
>-|TRBV27|TRBJ2-7|many
CASSFWGLRPYEQYF
TGTGCCAGCAGTTTTTGGGGCCTTAGGCCCTACGAGCAGTACTTC
>-|TRBV5-1|TRBJ1-3|once
CASTIGGGNTIYF
TGCGCCAGCACTATTGGAGGTGGAAACACCATATATTTT
>-|TRBV6-1|TRBJ2-3|-
CASSEKGGTDTQYF
TGTGCCAGCAGTGAAAAGGGGGGGACAGATACGCAGTATTTT
>TRBD2|TRBV5-1|TRBJ2-2|-
CASSLVEVAGTGELFF
TGCGCCAGCAGCTTGGTCGAGGTAGCGGGGACCGGGGAGCTGTTTTTT
>-|TRBV19|TRBJ2-3|once
CASSIGLFTLTDTQYF
TGTGCCAGTAGTATCGGACTCTTCACCCTCACAGATACGCAGTATTTT
>TRBD1|TRBV7-8|TRBJ2-7|-
CASSLAGTGGYEQYF
TGTGCCAGCAGCCTAGCCGGGACAGGGGGCTACGAGCAGTACTTC
>TRBD1|TRBV6-5|TRBJ1-5|-
CASSKTGGMGQPQHF
TGTGCCAGCAGTAAAACAGGGGGCATGGGTCAGCCCCAGCATTTT
>-|TRBV11-2|TRBJ1-5|-
CASSSSFNQPQHF
TGTGCCAGCAGCTCGTCATTCAATCAGCCCCAGCATTTT
>TRBD1|TRBV27|TRBJ1-1|-
CASSLKQGGTEAFF
TGTGCCAGCAGTTTAAAACAGGGGGGCACTGAAGCTTTCTTT
>-|TRBV29-1|TRBJ2-2|-
CSVPSSRASGELFF
TGCAGCGTCCCTTCGAGCCGTGCATCCGGGGAGCTGTTTTTT
>-|TRBV9|TRBJ1-6|-
CASSPVKNNSPLHF
TGTGCCAGCAGCCCCGTGAAAAATAATTCACCCCTCCACTTT
>TRBD1|TRBV7-2|TRBJ1-6|-
CASSPGQVSGSPLHF
TGTGCCAGCAGCCCGGGACAGGTCTCGGGCTCACCCCTCCACTTT
>-|TRBV7-2|TRBJ2-2|-
CASSSLTGELFF
TGTGCCAGCAGCAGTCTTACCGGGGAGCTGTTTTTT
>TRBD1|TRBV5-1|TRBJ2-5|-
CASDTGTGGETQYF
TGCGCCAGCGACACCGGGACAGGAGGGGAGACCCAGTACTTC
>TRBD1|TRBV30|TRBJ2-5|-
CAWSVQGFETQYF
TGTGCCTGGAGTGTACAGGGGTTTGAGACCCAGTACTTC
>TRBD2|TRBV5-1|TRBJ2-1|-
CASSTPGLADNEQFF
TGCGCCAGCTCCACCCCGGGACTAGCGGACAATGAGCAGTTCTTC
>-|TRBV7-2|TRBJ1-1|-
CASSPGAGSGTEAFF
TGTGCCAGCAGTCCGGGGGCAGGGTCAGGAACTGAAGCTTTCTTT
>-|TRBV10-3|TRBJ2-1|-
CAIKAGRNEQFF
TGTGCCATCAAGGCGGGTCGGAATGAGCAGTTCTTC
>TRBD1|TRBV9|TRBJ2-7|once
CASSVSAQGAYEQYF
TGTGCCAGCAGCGTATCCGCGCAGGGGGCCTACGAGCAGTACTTC
>-|TRBV7-9|TRBJ2-7|-
CASSERGVPAYEQYF
TGTGCCAGCAGCGAAAGGGGGGTCCCCGCCTACGAGCAGTACTTC
>TRBD1|TRBV7-2|TRBJ1-4|-
CASSIRQGPTTNEKLFF
TGTGCCAGCAGCATAAGACAGGGACCCACAACTAATGAAAAACTGTTTTTT
>-|TRBV7-2|TRBJ2-2|once
CASSPPLNTGELFF
TGTGCCAGCAGCCCGCCACTGAACACCGGGGAGCTGTTTTTT
>-|TRBV5-5|TRBJ2-1|once
CASSFSSRGYNEQFF
TGTGCCAGCAGCTTTTCTTCCAGGGGCTACAATGAGCAGTTCTTC
>-|TRBV6-5|TRBJ1-3|-
CASSYSESGNTIYF
TGTGCCAGCAGTTACTCGGAGTCTGGAAACACCATATATTTT
>TRBD1|TRBV7-2|TRBJ2-5|-
CASSRFGTGEETQYF
TGTGCCAGCAGCCGCTTCGGGACAGGGGAAGAGACCCAGTACTTC
>TRBD2|TRBV30|TRBJ2-7|once
CAWSVSGGTYEQYF
TGTGCCTGGAGTGTGAGCGGGGGGACCTACGAGCAGTACTTC
>TRBD1|TRBV5-6|TRBJ2-5|-
CASSLERGPPGTQYF
TGTGCCAGCAGCTTGGAAAGGGGGCCCCCGGGGACCCAGTACTTC
>TRBD1|TRBV18|TRBJ2-2|-
CASSRTGENTGELFF
TGTGCCAGCTCACGGACAGGGGAGAACACCGGGGAGCTGTTTTTT
>-|TRBV6-5|TRBJ2-2|-
CASKVEAGNTGELFF
TGTGCCAGCAAGGTCGAAGCGGGGAACACCGGGGAGCTGTTTTTT
>TRBD1|TRBV28|TRBJ1-1|-
CASRHDRVDISDTEAFF
TGTGCCAGCAGACATGACAGGGTTGACATATCGGACACTGAAGCTTTCTTT